Below, 20 T cell receptor beta chains from the same sample are listed, as sequenced in a study of spatial heterogeneity in lung cancer. TCRdb processed the 5' RACE reads anew with MiXCR; each CDR3 protein has one entry. Here the sample spans around 110,000 distinct CDR3 sequences, 9% to 15% being singletons. Time point indicated: blood at routine non-recurrence follow-up after resection. In each case, whole RNA from tumor, nontumor lung or frozen PBMC was sequenced unsorted. The specimen was PBMCs, collected at follow-up. These receptors were taken from a male donor with early-stage non-small cell lung cancer.

This clonotype has a handful of counts. The chain uses TRBV24-1 and TRBJ2-5, with D maybe TRBD2 (5 bases). The CDR3 loop spans 14 amino acids. Trimming left V 3 bases short and J 4 bases short, with 11 bases between. The germline V gene encodes CDR1 KGHDR and CDR2 SFDVKD. The CDR3 nucleotides are TGTGCCACCAGTGATACGAAGCGGAGAGAGACCCAGTACTTC. Protein sequence: CATSDTKRRETQYF.

This clonotype was counted many times. The V call is TRBV7-8, the J call TRBJ2-7; D is perhaps TRBD1 (6 bases). The germline V gene has CDR1 SGHVS and CDR2 FQNEAQ. This CDR3 region has 15 residues. Trimming removed 2 bases at V and 2 bases at J, with 13 bases between. The CDR3 spells CASSLSRDNPYEQYF. Here the CDR3 DNA reads TGTGCCAGCAGCTTATCTAGGGACAACCCCTACGAGCAGTACTTC.

This clonotype was observed many times. The chain is built from TRBV29-1 and TRBJ1-5, with unresolved D. V lost 6 bases and J 3 bases, leaving 9 bases between the germline ends. Per germline, CDR1 SQVTM and CDR2 ANQGSEA. The CDR3 is made up of 12 amino acids. CDR3 nucleotides: TGCAGCGTCGGTGGATACAATCAGCCCCAGCATTTT. Encoded protein: CSVGGYNQPQHF.

This clonotype was counted only a few times. V is TRBV11-2 and J is TRBJ1-6; 7 nucleotides line up with TRBD1. Trimming at V came to 0 bases and at J to 8 bases, leaving 7 bases not matched to a gene. Germline V gene data show CDR1 as SGHAT and CDR2 as FQNNGV. The CDR3 loop spans 16 amino acids. As DNA, the CDR3 is TGTGCCAGCAGCTTAGAATCCGGGACAGCCTATTCACCCCTCCACTTT. It is translated as CASSLESGTAYSPLHF. The full variable domain, in which reference TRBV11-2 and TRBJ1-6 provide the parts outside the CDR3, is EAGVAQSPRYKIIEKRQSVAFWCNPISGHATLYWYQQILGQGPKLLIQFQNNGVVDDSQLPKDRFSAERLKGVDSTLKIQPAKLEDSAVYLCASSLESGTAYSPLHFGNGTRLTVT.

V gene TRBV6-5 combines with J gene TRBJ1-5; 8 nucleotides agree with TRBD1. The CDR3 loop spans 17 amino acids. The ends lost 6 bases at V and 4 bases at J; junction bases unmatched: 14. Germline V gives CDR1 MNHEY, CDR2 SVGAGI. The CDR3: CASRDLGQGKGNQPQHF. The CDR3 nucleotides are TGTGCCAGCAGAGACCTCGGACAGGGCAAGGGAAATCAGCCCCAGCATTTT.

At least ten counts were recorded for this clonotype. The genes are TRBV20-1 and TRBJ2-3; the D is unclear. With 3 bases removed from V and 2 bases from J, the gap between germline ends came to 18 bases. Germline V gene data show CDR1 as DFQATT and CDR2 as SNEGSKA (reference sequence). The CDR3 totals 16 residues. CDR3 bases: TGCAGTGCTAGGGATAGGAGTCCAAAGAACACAGATACGCAGTATTTT. This encodes CSARDRSPKNTDTQYF.

This clonotype was found a few times. V gene TRBV30 combines with J gene TRBJ2-7; D not resolved. The length of the CDR3 is 12 residues. Germline assignment: CDR1 GTSNPN and CDR2 SVGIG (reference sequence). V was pared by 3 bases and J by 2 bases, with 8 bases between. This CDR3 is CAWSGPAYEQYF. The CDR3 DNA reads as TGTGCCTGGAGCGGCCCGGCCTACGAGCAGTACTTC.

V and J are TRBV20-1 and TRBJ2-2, with D hard to call. Trimming pared 0 bases from V and 2 bases from J, leaving 13 bases between. The germline V gene encodes CDR1 DFQATT and CDR2 SNEGSKA (reference sequence). The CDR3 runs to 16 residues. The DNA for the CDR3 is TGCAGTGCTAGAGATAATTCGAGACGTAACACCGGGGAGCTGTTTTTT. Encoded protein: CSARDNSRRNTGELFF.

This clonotype was seen at least ten times. The rearrangement joins TRBV6-2 or TRBV6-3 to TRBJ1-5, with TRBD1 matching over 7 bases. This CDR3 region has 14 residues. With 7 bases clipped from V and 7 bases from J, the junction kept 10 bases outside the gene matches. The V gene's germline CDR1 is MNHEY and CDR2 SVGEGT. The CDR3: CASTVDRVNQPQHF. The CDR3 nucleotides read TGTGCCAGCACTGTAGACAGGGTAAACCAGCCCCAGCATTTT.

J is TRBJ1-1 and V is TRBV20-1; 7 bases map to TRBD1. With 4 bases clipped from V and 3 bases from J, the junction kept 5 bases outside the gene matches. CDR3 length equals 13 residues. Germline V gene lookup returns CDR1 DFQATT and CDR2 SNEGSKA (reference sequence). CDR3 sequence reads: CSATGGADTEAFF. Here the CDR3 DNA reads TGCAGTGCTACAGGGGGTGCGGACACTGAAGCTTTCTTT.

In its sample, this clonotype was seen many times. V gene TRBV3-1 combines with J gene TRBJ2-1; D is uncertain. CDR3 size: 15 residues. V was clipped by 4 bases and J by 0 bases, with 10 bases between them. Germline assignment: CDR1 LGHDT and CDR2 YNNKEL (reference sequence). The CDR3 region has the DNA TGTGCCAGCAGCCCTACGGTAAGCTCCTACAATGAGCAGTTCTTC. Amino acid sequence: CASSPTVSSYNEQFF.

The gene calls are TRBV27 and TRBJ2-1, with D possibly being TRBD1 or TRBD2 (6 bases each). Per germline, CDR1 MNHEY and CDR2 SMNVEV (reference sequence). The CDR3 consists of 14 residues. Trimming pared 4 bases from V and 7 bases from J, leaving 14 bases between. The CDR3 is CASSSVGGLNEQFF. The DNA of the CDR3 is TGTGCCAGCAGTTCCGTGGGGGGCCTGAATGAGCAGTTCTTC.

Ten or more counts support this clonotype. The chain couples TRBV24-1 to TRBJ2-3; D gene ambiguous. Germline V gene sequence: CDR1 KGHDR, CDR2 SFDVKD. Trimming stripped 5 bases from V and 6 bases from J, with 11 bases between. CDR3 length: 13 residues. The CDR3: CATSGLGDDTQYF. DNA of the CDR3: TGTGCCACCAGTGGTTTAGGAGACGATACGCAGTATTTT.

The gene calls are TRBV28 and TRBJ2-3, with a weak D call TRBD2 (6 bases). Per germline, CDR1 MDHEN and CDR2 SYDVKM. This CDR3 contains 17 residues. Deletions cut 2 bases from V and 1 base from J, with 16 bases between. The CDR3 DNA is TGTGCCAGCAGTTTAGACCGACTAGAGTGGGGCACAGATACGCAGTATTTT. It specifies CASSLDRLEWGTDTQYF. The full variable domain, completed using reference TRBV28 and TRBJ2-3, is DVKVTQSSRYLVKRTGEKVFLECVQDMDHENMFWYRQDPGLGLRLIYFSYDVKMKEKGDIPEGYSVSREKKERFSLILESASTNQTSMYLCASSLDRLEWGTDTQYFGPGTRLTVL.

The V call is TRBV7-9, the J call TRBJ2-7; D not resolved. Looked up from germline, CDR1 is SEHNR and CDR2 is FQNEAQ (reference sequence). The CDR3 extends over 11 amino acids. Trimming stripped 5 bases from V and 3 bases from J, with 5 bases between. The CDR3 DNA is TGTGCCAGCAGCGAGTACTACGAGCAGTACTTC. It encodes CASSEYYEQYF.

This clonotype was detected ten times or more. The V and J genes are TRBV4-2 and TRBJ1-4, with D maybe TRBD1 (6 bases). The CDR3 sequence is 13 residues long. V dropped 3 bases and J dropped 4 bases, with 6 bases sitting between them. Germline values: CDR1 LGHNA, CDR2 YNFKEQ. The CDR3 loop reads CASSQDSNEKLFF. DNA for the CDR3: TGTGCCAGCAGCCAGGACAGTAATGAAAAACTGTTTTTT.

The CDR3 loop reads CASTLNTRRSTQYF. CDR3 DNA sequence: TGTGCCAGCACCCTCAACACGAGGCGATCGACGCAGTATTTT. The V call is TRBV5-4, the J call TRBJ2-3, with unresolved D. Trimming pared 6 bases from V and 9 bases from J, leaving 20 bases between. Germline V gene lookup returns CDR1 SGHNT and CDR2 YYREEE (reference sequence). CDR3 length: 14 amino acids.

The chain links TRBV5-1 to TRBJ2-7; a possible D gene is TRBD2 (6 bases). Trimming removed 7 bases from V and 3 bases from J, with 14 bases in between. Germline V gene data show CDR1 as SGHRS and CDR2 as YFSETQ. The CDR3 runs 13 residues. In DNA, the CDR3 is TGCGCCAGCTCTCGGCTAGCGAACTACGAGCAGTACTTC. It specifies CASSRLANYEQYF.

This clonotype was detected only a few times. V is TRBV5-4 and J is TRBJ2-7; 7 nucleotides line up with TRBD1. CDR1 and CDR2 (germline): SGHNT, YYREEE (reference sequence). The CDR3 sequence is 16 residues long. The junction had 13 bases not matched to a gene; V was cut back by 4 bases and J by 3 bases. The CDR3 protein is CASSPGGQAASYEQYF. As DNA, the CDR3 is TGTGCCAGCAGCCCCGGTGGACAGGCCGCGAGCTACGAGCAGTACTTC.

This chain joins TRBV12-3 or TRBV12-4 and TRBJ2-5; no clear D. Trimming removed 2 bases at V and 1 base at J, with 8 bases between. The CDR3 covers 14 residues. Here the CDR3 DNA reads TGTGCCAGCAGTTTAAGGTCAGCCCAAGAGACCCAGTACTTC. This gives the protein CASSLRSAQETQYF.